Shown below are 28 T cell receptor beta chains from a single sample sequenced in a study of blood T cells in healthy people across ages. A second PCR, run for roughly 7 to 11 cycles, used a sample-barcoded 5' primer plus a J-beta primer mix. Each CDR3 protein is one row after TCRdb ran MiXCR on the 5' RACE reads. This sample has about 1.8 million distinct CDR3 sequences, with roughly 49% found just once. Sequenced input: blood. The receptor source for this set is a woman in her forties in good health.

The V and J genes are TRBV20-1 and TRBJ1-2; a possible D gene is TRBD1 (5 bases). Trimming removed 0 bases from V and 2 bases from J, with 10 bases in between. Germline CDR1 reads DFQATT; CDR2 reads SNEGSKA (reference sequence). The CDR3 is 14 amino acids. Here the CDR3 reads CSARDQGVNYGYTF. CDR3 in DNA: TGCAGTGCTAGAGATCAGGGCGTCAACTATGGCTACACCTTC.

The sample holds a few counts of this clonotype. This rearrangement joins TRBV18 to TRBJ1-1; 8 nucleotides agree with TRBD1. The CDR3 runs 16 residues. V was pared by 3 bases and J by 1 base, with 7 bases of the junction left unmatched. Germline CDR1 reads KGHSH; CDR2 reads LQKENI. CDR3 nucleotide sequence: TGTGCCAGCTCACCCGGACAGGGAGGGGCGAACACTGAAGCTTTCTTT. Its protein product is CASSPGQGGANTEAFF.

This clonotype was picked up a small number of times. The chain employs TRBV11-2 and TRBJ2-4; D not resolved. The CDR3 runs 15 residues. CDR1 SGHAT and CDR2 FQNNGV come from the germline V gene. V dropped 1 base and J dropped 9 bases, with 16 bases sitting between them. CDR3 coding DNA: TGTGCCAGCAGCTTAGTCGGCCGGACGGAAGTCATTCAGTACTTC. Translating it yields CASSLVGRTEVIQYF. Based on the CDR3 plus reference TRBV11-2 and TRBJ2-4, the full variable domain is EAGVAQSPRYKIIEKRQSVAFWCNPISGHATLYWYQQILGQGPKLLIQFQNNGVVDDSQLPKDRFSAERLKGVDSTLKIQPAKLEDSAVYLCASSLVGRTEVIQYFGAGTRLSVL.

This chain links TRBV4-3 with TRBJ2-3, with D perhaps TRBD2 (5 bases). This CDR3 contains 16 residues. CDR1 is LGHNA and CDR2 is YSLEER in the germline V gene. V lost 0 bases and J 4 bases, leaving 14 bases between the germline ends. The CDR3 loop reads CASSQETGFTADTQYF. In nucleotides, the CDR3 is TGCGCCAGCAGCCAAGAGACGGGGTTCACTGCAGATACGCAGTATTTT.

The chain employs TRBV15 and TRBJ2-5; the D is unclear. This CDR3 contains 16 residues. Trimming left V 1 base short and J 2 bases short, with 14 bases between. The germline V gene encodes CDR1 LNHNV and CDR2 YYDKDF (reference sequence). CDR3 loop: CATSRGDQAVQETQYF. In DNA form, the CDR3 reads TGTGCCACCAGCAGAGGCGACCAGGCGGTTCAAGAGACCCAGTACTTC.

The CDR3: CSVERGLAGGPDTQYF. In DNA form, the CDR3 reads TGCAGCGTTGAACGTGGACTAGCGGGGGGGCCAGATACGCAGTATTTT. The rearrangement joins TRBV29-1 to TRBJ2-3; 15 bases match TRBD2. V trimming: 2 bases; J trimming: 4 bases; junction bases outside the gene matches: 4. The CDR3 is 16 amino acids. Germline V gene sequence: CDR1 SQVTM, CDR2 ANQGSEA.

V usage is TRBV3-1 and J usage is TRBJ2-4, with a possible D match to TRBD1 (5 bases). V was shortened by 3 bases and J by 0 bases, with 12 bases between the two germline ends. Germline values: CDR1 LGHDT, CDR2 YNNKEL (reference sequence). The CDR3 contains 16 residues. CDR3 sequence reads: CASSQFPQGAKNIQYF. The CDR3 DNA follows: TGTGCCAGCAGCCAGTTCCCTCAGGGAGCCAAAAACATTCAGTACTTC.

This clonotype appeared a few times. CDR3 loop: CAATGEGEQYF. The CDR3 DNA reads as TGTGCCGCCACCGGTGAGGGGGAGCAGTACTTC. This rearrangement joins TRBV10-3 to TRBJ2-7; D assignment may be TRBD1 or TRBD2 (5 bases each). The length of the CDR3 is 11 residues. Germline CDR1 is ENHRY and CDR2 is SYGVKD. V was clipped by 11 bases and J by 7 bases, with 15 bases between them.

This clonotype came up once. The rearrangement joins TRBV9 to TRBJ1-5, with D hard to call. The germline V gene encodes CDR1 SGDLS and CDR2 YYNGEE. The CDR3 is 13 amino acids. Trimming took 5 bases from V and 6 from J, leaving 12 bases between them. The CDR3 region is CASRLFWGQPQHF. CDR3 DNA sequence: TGTGCCAGCAGGCTCTTTTGGGGTCAGCCCCAGCATTTT.

This chain joins TRBV20-1 and TRBJ1-5; D might be TRBD1 (5 bases). The CDR3 loop spans 16 amino acids. V was clipped by 4 bases and J by 1 base, with 17 bases between them. Germline CDR1 reads DFQATT; CDR2 reads SNEGSKA (reference sequence). The CDR3 DNA reads as TGCAGTGCTACAACTCCGGGACGTAGGAGCAATCAGCCCCAGCATTTT. It yields the protein CSATTPGRRSNQPQHF.

This clonotype has only a few counts. The J gene is TRBJ2-7, the V gene TRBV2; possible D gene TRBD1, 6 bases. The V gene lost 6 bases and the J gene lost 3 bases, with 6 bases spanning the gap. Germline V gene lookup returns CDR1 SNHLY and CDR2 FYNNEI. CDR3 length: 11 amino acids. The CDR3 nucleotides read TGTGCCAGCAGGGGACACTACGAGCAGTACTTC. Encoded protein: CASRGHYEQYF.

Notes on this clonotype: Compared with germline, one end of the junction differs, possibly owing to a read error. V gene TRBV6-2 or TRBV6-3 combines with J gene TRBJ2-3; weak D call: TRBD1 (6 bases). This CDR3 spans 19 amino acids. Germline-derived CDR1 and CDR2 are MNHEY and SVGEGT. CDR3 nucleotide sequence: TGCGCCAGCAGCCGCAAGAAAGGGGGTGGTTTATCCCGCACAGATACGCAGTATTTT. Translation: CASSRKKGGGLSRTDTQYF.

The chain recombines TRBV7-2 with TRBJ2-1, with 14 bases lining up with TRBD2. Looked up from germline, CDR1 is SGHTA and CDR2 is FQGNSA. The CDR3 has 17 residues. V dropped 5 bases and J dropped 4; count of bases not matched to a gene: 7. The CDR3 here is CASSGLAGGLLYNEQFF. The CDR3 region has the DNA TGTGCCAGCAGCGGACTAGCGGGGGGCCTGTTATACAATGAGCAGTTCTTC. The whole variable domain, remainder taken from reference TRBV7-2 and TRBJ2-1, is GAGVSQSPSNKVTEKGKDVELRCDPISGHTALYWYRQSLGQGLEFLIYFQGNSAPDKSGLPSDRFSAERTGGSVSTLTIQRTQQEDSAVYLCASSGLAGGLLYNEQFFGPGTRLTVL.

Comments on this clonotype: An end of the junction does not agree with germline; a read error may underlie this. CDR3 coding DNA: TGTGCCAGCAGTTACCAGCGGGGGAGGGACATGCAGTACTTC. It yields the protein CASSYQRGRDMQYF. J is TRBJ2-4 and V is TRBV6-5; 8 bases align to TRBD2. This CDR3 contains 14 residues. Germline V gene lookup returns CDR1 MNHEY and CDR2 SVGAGI.

The V and J genes are TRBV27 and TRBJ2-4; 8 nucleotides match TRBD1. V lost 6 bases to trimming and J lost 0 bases; unmatched junction nucleotides: 7. This CDR3 is built from 16 residues. Germline CDR1 is MNHEY and CDR2 is SMNVEV (reference sequence). The CDR3 DNA sequence: TGTGCCAGCAGCATGACAGGGGTGGGAGCCAAAAACATTCAGTACTTC. Translated: CASSMTGVGAKNIQYF.

V is TRBV14 and J is TRBJ1-1; D gene uncertain. The germline CDR1 and CDR2 sequences are SGHDN and FVKESK. The CDR3 runs 15 residues. V shed 4 bases and J shed 5 bases, with 17 bases lying between them. The CDR3 nucleotides read TGTGCCAGCAGCCCCATGGTAGGGCGTGGGACTGAAGCTTTCTTT. It codes for CASSPMVGRGTEAFF.

The chain is built from TRBV25-1 and TRBJ2-7; the D call may be TRBD1 or TRBD2 (5 bases each). The end of the DNA is better explained by TRBJ2-5, so the J call may be wrong. Germline V gene lookup returns CDR1 MGHDK and CDR2 SYGVNS. This CDR3 is 14 amino acids long. CDR3 DNA: TGTGCCAGCAGTGAAGATGAAGGGGAGGAGACCCAGTACTTC. It yields the protein CASSEDEGEETQYF.

The rearrangement links TRBV24-1 to TRBJ2-5; D gene ambiguous. This CDR3 has 12 residues. The ends were cut back, 4 bases at V and 5 bases at J, with 7 bases in the middle. Germline assignment: CDR1 KGHDR and CDR2 SFDVKD. CDR3 amino acids: CATSDPGETQYF. For the CDR3, the DNA is TGTGCCACCAGTGACCCCGGGGAGACCCAGTACTTC.

This clonotype was seen a few times. The chain recombines TRBV29-1 with TRBJ2-1; 7 bases fit TRBD2. The germline gives CDR1 SQVTM, CDR2 ANQGSEA. CDR3 size: 13 residues. J lost 7 bases, V lost 8 bases, and 11 bases had no gene match. CDR3 in amino acids: CSLGLGNQNEQFF. DNA of the CDR3: TGCAGCTTAGGACTAGGAAACCAGAATGAGCAGTTCTTC.

The genes are TRBV21-1 and TRBJ1-1. TRBV21-1 is marked as a pseudogene. The CDR3 spans 13 residues. The DNA for the CDR3 is TGTGCCAGCAGCAAAGGTCGGCATGCTGAAGCTTTCTTT. Translating gives CASSKGRHAEAFF.

The chain carries TRBV6-5 and TRBJ2-3; D is perhaps TRBD1 or TRBD2 (5 bases each). Trimming took 5 bases from V and 0 from J, leaving 9 bases between them. Germline CDR1 MNHEY, CDR2 SVGAGI. This CDR3 is built from 14 residues. The DNA for the CDR3 is TGTGCCAGCAGTGGGACGTGGAGCACAGATACGCAGTATTTT. Translated, it gives CASSGTWSTDTQYF.

The rearrangement joins TRBV4-3 to TRBJ2-4; D not resolved. Trimming shortened V by 1 base and J by 13 bases, and 17 bases separated the two germline ends. This CDR3 spans 14 amino acids. Germline lookup yields CDR1 LGHNA and CDR2 YSLEER. CDR3 DNA sequence: TGCGCCAGCAGCCAAGTTTTGGAACCCCACCAGCAGTACTTC. Translating it yields CASSQVLEPHQQYF.

Regarding this clonotype: Compared with germline, one end of the junction differs, possibly owing to a read error. The rearrangement joins TRBV25-1 to TRBJ2-1; 8 nucleotides line up with TRBD2. Germline V gene sequence: CDR1 MGHDK, CDR2 SYGVNS. This CDR3 has 13 amino acids. CDR3 coding DNA: TGCGCCAGCCGGACGGGGGGGCACAATGAGCAGTTCTTC. As protein: CASRTGGHNEQFF. The full variable domain, rest sourced from reference TRBV25-1 and TRBJ2-1, is EADIYQTPRYLVIGTGKKITLECSQTMGHDKMYWYQQDPGMELHLIHYSYGVNSTEKGDLSSESTVSRIRTEHFPLTLESARPSHTSQYLCASRTGGHNEQFFGPGTRLTVL.

This chain joins TRBV14 and TRBJ2-1; TRBD1 aligns across 8 bases. After removal of 3 bases from V and 2 bases from J, the junction contained 6 bases not matched to a gene. The germline gives CDR1 SGHDN, CDR2 FVKESK. The CDR3 is 16 amino acids. CDR3 sequence (DNA): TGTGCCAGCAGCCAGGGTGACAGGGGCCCCTACAATGAGCAGTTCTTC. This translates into CASSQGDRGPYNEQFF. Using reference TRBV14 and TRBJ2-1 for the parts outside the CDR3, the full variable domain is EAGVTQFPSHSVIEKGQTVTLRCDPISGHDNLYWYRRVMGKEIKFLLHFVKESKQDESGMPNNRFLAERTGGTYSTLKVQPAELEDSGVYFCASSQGDRGPYNEQFFGPGTRLTVL.

This clonotype has only a few counts. The gene calls are TRBV28 and TRBJ1-2, with 8 bases that match TRBD1. The CDR3 is made up of 13 amino acids. Germline V gives CDR1 MDHEN, CDR2 SYDVKM. V trimming: 6 bases; J trimming: 4 bases; junction bases outside the gene matches: 4. The CDR3 DNA reads TGTGCCAGCAGCATGGGACAGGTCTATGGCTACACCTTC. It encodes CASSMGQVYGYTF.

This chain joins TRBV4-1 and TRBJ2-1; D gene uncertain. The germline CDR1 and CDR2 sequences are MGHRA and YSYEKL. V dropped 2 bases and J dropped 4 bases, with 12 bases sitting between them. CDR3 size: 15 residues. The CDR3 region is CASSQNGQAYNEQFF. In nucleotides, the CDR3 is TGCGCCAGCAGCCAAAACGGGCAGGCGTACAATGAGCAGTTCTTC.

In this sample, this clonotype turned up a few times. V gene TRBV7-2 combines with J gene TRBJ2-5; D is possibly TRBD2 (5 bases). CDR1 and CDR2 from the germline V gene are SGHTA and FQGNSA. The V end was cut by 3 bases, the J end by 10 bases, with 12 bases between. The CDR3 loop spans 12 amino acids. The CDR3 loop reads CASSFHGVDQYF. The CDR3 nucleotides read TGTGCCAGCAGCTTCCACGGGGTTGACCAGTACTTC.

In this sample, this clonotype turned up once. V gene TRBV24-1 combines with J gene TRBJ2-1; the match to TRBD2 covers 13 bases. Germline values: CDR1 KGHDR, CDR2 SFDVKD. Unmatched junction bases numbered 4, after V lost 4 bases and J lost 2 bases. The CDR3 runs to 17 residues. CDR3 DNA: TGTGCCACCAGTGACCCACTAGCGGGGGGGCCCTACAATGAGCAGTTCTTC. It translates to CATSDPLAGGPYNEQFF.